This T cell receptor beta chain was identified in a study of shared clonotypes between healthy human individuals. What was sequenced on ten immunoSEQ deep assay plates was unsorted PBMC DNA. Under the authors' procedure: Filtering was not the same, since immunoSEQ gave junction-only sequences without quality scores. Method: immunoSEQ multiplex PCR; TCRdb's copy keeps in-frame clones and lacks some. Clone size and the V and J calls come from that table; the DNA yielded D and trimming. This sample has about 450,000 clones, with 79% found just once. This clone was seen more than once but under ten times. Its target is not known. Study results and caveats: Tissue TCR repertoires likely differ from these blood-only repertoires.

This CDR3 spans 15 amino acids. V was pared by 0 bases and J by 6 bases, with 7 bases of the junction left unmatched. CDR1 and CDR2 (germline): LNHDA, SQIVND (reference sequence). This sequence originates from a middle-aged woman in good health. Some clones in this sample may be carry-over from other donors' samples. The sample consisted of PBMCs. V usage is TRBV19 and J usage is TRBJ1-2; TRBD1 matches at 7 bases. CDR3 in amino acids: CASSIDRQGVDGYTF. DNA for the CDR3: TGTGCCAGTAGTATAGATCGACAGGGTGTCGATGGCTACACCTTC.